This T cell receptor beta chain was retrieved from a study of cytomegalovirus exposure and HLA in healthy donors. It was with 60 Vbeta and 13 Jbeta primers that the PCR ran. Using immunoSEQ multiplex PCR, the repertoire was profiled, and TCRdb retains in-frame clones only, with some absent. This sample has about 130,000 clones, with around 78% found just once. The TCR sequence derives from a woman aged 50 to 65 in good health and CMV-seronegative. Sample: PBMCs.

In DNA, the CDR3 is TGTGCCAGCAGTCTAGGGACAGGTGGCAATCAGCCCCAGCATTTT. Amino acids: CASSLGTGGNQPQHF. This chain links TRBV28 with TRBJ1-5; 8 nucleotides agree with TRBD1. The V segment lost 5 bases and the J segment 2 bases; nucleotides outside the gene matches: 5. Germline V gives CDR1 MDHEN, CDR2 SYDVKM. The CDR3 extends over 15 amino acids.